A single sample is the source of the 17 T cell receptor beta chains below, sequenced in a study of CD8 T cells in ankylosing spondylitis. Using its own MiXCR run on the 5' RACE reads, TCRdb lists one record per CDR3 protein. The table records around 150,000 distinct CDR3 sequences, 6% to 8.5% of them present only once. Sample: blood, either unsorted or a sorted T cell fraction (not recorded which). These receptors originate from a female donor with ankylosing spondylitis or in good health (not recorded which).

This clonotype was seen at least ten times. V usage is TRBV7-2 and J usage is TRBJ1-3; D perhaps matches TRBD1 (6 bases). The CDR3 contains 15 residues. CDR1 and CDR2 from the germline V gene are SGHTA and FQGNSA. V was clipped by 5 bases and J by 0 bases, with 11 bases between them. CDR3 residues: CASSPQGGSGNTIYF. The CDR3 nucleotides are TGTGCCAGCAGCCCACAGGGTGGCTCTGGAAACACCATATATTTT.

The V and J genes are TRBV4-1 and TRBJ1-5; 8 positions match TRBD1. Per the germline V gene, CDR1 is MGHRA and CDR2 is YSYEKL. CDR3 size: 17 residues. The V gene end was trimmed by 2 bases and the J gene end by 10 bases; junction bases not matched to a gene: 16. CDR3 region: CASSQPGDRGTIDPQHF. CDR3 DNA sequence: TGCGCCAGCAGCCAACCGGGTGACAGGGGCACTATCGATCCCCAGCATTTT.

This clonotype was observed many times. The chain couples TRBV15 to TRBJ1-6; D might be TRBD1 (6 bases). Germline assignment: CDR1 LNHNV and CDR2 YYDKDF (reference sequence). V was clipped by 0 bases and J by 10 bases, with 13 bases between them. The CDR3 is 15 residues long. CDR3 DNA: TGTGCCACCAGCAGAGATACGGGGCAGGGGTCACCCCTCCACTTT. Its protein product is CATSRDTGQGSPLHF.

As to this clonotype: Possible read error: a much larger clone is one base away. V gene TRBV5-1 combines with J gene TRBJ2-5; 8 positions agree with TRBD2. Germline CDR1 reads SGHRS; CDR2 reads YFSETQ. The CDR3 covers 16 residues. CDR3 nucleotide sequence: TGCGCCATCAGCTTGGCTCCAGCGGGGGCGGGGGAGACCCAGTACTTC. Residues: CAISLAPAGAGETQYF.

At least ten counts were recorded for this clonotype. The J gene is TRBJ1-5, the V gene TRBV20-1, with unresolved D. The CDR3 is 14 residues long. Trimming removed 2 bases from V and 5 bases from J, with 13 bases in between. CDR1 and CDR2 (germline): DFQATT, SNEGSKA (reference sequence). The CDR3 nucleotides read TGCAGTGCTAGAATGCTGGGTGTGGATCAGCCCCAGCATTTT. This codes for CSARMLGVDQPQHF.

As concerns this clonotype: This sequence may be a read error, since a much larger clone differs from it by one base. The V and J genes are TRBV5-1 and TRBJ2-1, with D maybe TRBD1 (6 bases). Looked up from germline, CDR1 is SGHRS and CDR2 is YFSETQ. The V end was cut by 5 bases, the J end by 3 bases, with 15 bases between. The CDR3 length is 15 residues. CDR3 loop: CASRLLGADYNEQFF. DNA of the CDR3: TGCGCCAGCAGATTGCTGGGGGCTGACTACAATGAGCAGTTCTTC.

This clonotype was recorded many times. The V and J genes are TRBV12-3 or TRBV12-4 and TRBJ1-1, with a tentative D call TRBD1 (5 bases). V dropped 2 bases and J dropped 2 bases, with 9 bases sitting between them. This CDR3 contains 14 residues. This chain's CDR3 is CASSLWGKNTEAFF. The CDR3 DNA is TGTGCCAGCAGTTTATGGGGGAAAAACACTGAAGCTTTCTTT.

This clonotype showed up many times. The gene calls are TRBV12-3 or TRBV12-4 and TRBJ1-2, with TRBD1 matching over 10 bases. The CDR3 is 15 residues long. The ends lost 7 bases at V and 3 bases at J; junction bases unmatched: 8. DNA for the CDR3: TGTGCCAGCATCCTGACAGGGGGCGTCGACTATGGCTACACCTTC. It codes for CASILTGGVDYGYTF.

For this clonotype: A much larger clone lies one base from this, so it may be a read error. V and J are TRBV20-1 and TRBJ1-1, with no clear D. This CDR3 spans 8 amino acids. Germline loops: CDR1 DFQATT, CDR2 SNEGSKA (reference sequence). The CDR3: CGVKEAFF. CDR3 DNA sequence: TGCGGTGTGAAAGAAGCTTTCTTT.

This clonotype was counted at least ten times. This chain uses TRBV5-1 with TRBJ1-2; unclear D gene. Germline V lookup: CDR1 SGHRS, CDR2 YFSETQ. This CDR3 contains 17 residues. V lost 0 bases, J lost 1 base, and 16 bases lay in between. In nucleotides, the CDR3 is TGCGCCAGCAGCTTGGATCCTACGGACGGATTTAACTATGGCTACACCTTC. Translating it yields CASSLDPTDGFNYGYTF.

The chain employs TRBV7-9 and TRBJ2-7, with 9 nucleotides matching TRBD2. Losses at the gene ends were 1 base for V and 3 bases for J; bases not matched to a gene: 4. The V gene's germline CDR1 is SEHNR and CDR2 FQNEAQ (reference sequence). This CDR3 contains 15 residues. CDR3 sequence (DNA): TGTGCCAGCAGCTTAGTTGCGGGGGGGATCTACGAGCAGTACTTC. This gives the protein CASSLVAGGIYEQYF.

This clonotype was detected ten times or more. The chain is built from TRBV3-1 and TRBJ2-3, with no clear D. V lost 3 bases, J lost 3 bases, and 7 bases lay in between. This CDR3 contains 13 residues. The germline V gene encodes CDR1 LGHDT and CDR2 YNNKEL (reference sequence). CDR3 sequence (DNA): TGTGCCAGCAGCCAGAGAGCGACAGATACGCAGTATTTT. It specifies CASSQRATDTQYF.

This clonotype was detected ten times or more. The chain has TRBV6-1 and TRBJ2-5; D is perhaps TRBD1 or TRBD2 (5 bases each). Germline CDR1 MNHNS, CDR2 SASEGT. The CDR3 has 14 amino acids. V was pared by 8 bases and J by 6 bases, with 19 bases between. CDR3 coding DNA: TGTGCCAGCCATCCGCGGCAGGGAGTGAAGACCCAGTACTTC. Translated, it gives CASHPRQGVKTQYF.

The table lists this clonotype with a few counts. The rearrangement joins TRBV20-1 to TRBJ2-5; maybe TRBD2 (7 bases). The V gene's germline CDR1 is DFQATT and CDR2 SNEGSKA (reference sequence). The V end lost 0 bases, the J end lost 2 bases, and 13 bases lay between the germline ends. The CDR3 consists of 15 residues. Written as DNA, the CDR3 is TGCAGTGCTAGAGATGCGAGGGGGGGGCAAGAGACCCAGTACTTC. Amino acid sequence: CSARDARGGQETQYF.

This clonotype appeared many times. The chain uses TRBV3-1 and TRBJ2-2, with TRBD1 matching 10 bases. This CDR3 is 14 amino acids long. In germline, CDR1 is LGHDT, CDR2 YNNKEL (reference sequence). With V trimmed by 8 bases and J by 7 bases, 7 bases remained unmatched. In nucleotides, the CDR3 is TGTGCCAGCCGGGACAGGGGTGTTAACGGGGAGCTGTTTTTT. Translation gives CASRDRGVNGELFF.

This clonotype was observed at least ten times. The chain recombines TRBV7-2 with TRBJ1-4, with D possibly TRBD1 on 5 matching bases. The CDR3 has 15 amino acids. Trimming stripped 2 bases from V and 0 bases from J, with 7 bases between. Per the germline V gene, CDR1 is SGHTA and CDR2 is FQGNSA. This CDR3 reads CASSLLGATNEKLFF. CDR3 DNA sequence: TGTGCCAGCAGCTTATTGGGGGCAACTAATGAAAAACTGTTTTTT.

This clonotype was counted at least ten times. The V and J genes are TRBV20-1 and TRBJ1-1, with D maybe TRBD1 (5 bases). Trimming pared 6 bases from V and 10 bases from J, leaving 21 bases between. CDR1 DFQATT and CDR2 SNEGSKA come from the germline V gene (reference sequence). This CDR3 region has 13 residues. CDR3 DNA sequence: TGCAGTGCCCACATCACCGGGGGAAGGAGAGCTTTCTTT. Translation: CSAHITGGRRAFF.